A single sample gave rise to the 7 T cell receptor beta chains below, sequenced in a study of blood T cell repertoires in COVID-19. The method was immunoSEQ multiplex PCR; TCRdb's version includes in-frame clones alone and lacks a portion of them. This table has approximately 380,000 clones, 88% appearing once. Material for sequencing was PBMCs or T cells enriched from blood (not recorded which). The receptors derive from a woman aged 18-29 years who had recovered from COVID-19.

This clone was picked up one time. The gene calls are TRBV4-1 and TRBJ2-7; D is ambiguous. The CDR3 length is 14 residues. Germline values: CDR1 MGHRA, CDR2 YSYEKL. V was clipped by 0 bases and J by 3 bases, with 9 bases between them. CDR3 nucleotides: TGCGCCAGCAGCCAAGACGAGGTGCTCTACGAGCAGTACTTC. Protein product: CASSQDEVLYEQYF.

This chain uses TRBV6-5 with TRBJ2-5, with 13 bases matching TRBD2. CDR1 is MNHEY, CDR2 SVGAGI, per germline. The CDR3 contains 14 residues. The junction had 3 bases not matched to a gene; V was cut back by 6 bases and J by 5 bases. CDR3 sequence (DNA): TGTGCCAGCAGGATGACTAGCGGGGGGGAGACCCAGTACTTC. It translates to CASRMTSGGETQYF.

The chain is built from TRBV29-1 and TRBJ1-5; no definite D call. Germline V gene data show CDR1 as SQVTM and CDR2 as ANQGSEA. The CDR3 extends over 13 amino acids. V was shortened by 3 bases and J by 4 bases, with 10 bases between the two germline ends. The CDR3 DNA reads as TGCAGCGTTGAGGAAGCGATTAATCAGCCCCAGCATTTT. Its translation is CSVEEAINQPQHF.

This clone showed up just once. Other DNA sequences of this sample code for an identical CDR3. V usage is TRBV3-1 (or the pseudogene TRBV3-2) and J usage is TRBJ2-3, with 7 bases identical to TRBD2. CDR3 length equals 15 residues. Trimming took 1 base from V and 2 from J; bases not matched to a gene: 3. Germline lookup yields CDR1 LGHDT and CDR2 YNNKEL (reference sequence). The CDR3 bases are TGTGCCAGCAGCCAAGGCCGGGGGGTCACAGATACGCAGTATTTT. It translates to CASSQGRGVTDTQYF.

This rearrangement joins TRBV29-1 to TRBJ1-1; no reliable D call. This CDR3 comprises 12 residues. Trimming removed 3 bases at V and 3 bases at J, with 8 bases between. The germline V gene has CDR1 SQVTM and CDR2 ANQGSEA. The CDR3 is CSVDGSDTEAFF. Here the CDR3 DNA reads TGCAGCGTTGACGGCAGCGACACTGAAGCTTTCTTT.

The DNA of the CDR3 is TGTGCCCGTACTGGGGCCGCCGCCGCGCTGTACACCTTC. This translates into CARTGAAAALYTF. The gene calls are TRBV30 and TRBJ1-2; tentatively, D is TRBD1 (5 bases). V dropped 8 bases and J dropped 11 bases, with 24 bases sitting between them. Germline V gene sequence: CDR1 GTSNPN, CDR2 SVGIG (reference sequence). The CDR3 length is 13 residues.

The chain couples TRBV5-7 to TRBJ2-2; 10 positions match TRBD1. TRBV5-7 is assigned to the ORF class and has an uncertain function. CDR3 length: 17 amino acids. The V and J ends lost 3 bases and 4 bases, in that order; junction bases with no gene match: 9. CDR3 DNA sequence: TGTGCCAGCAGCTCCGACCGGGACAGGGGTGGCACCGGGGAGCTGTTTTTT. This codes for CASSSDRDRGGTGELFF.